These T cell receptor beta chains were read from a single sample in a study of blood T cell repertoires in COVID-19. The table came from immunoSEQ multiplex PCR; TCRdb's copy has only in-frame clones and leaves some out. The sample contains 150,000 to 200,000 clones, about 84% of which appear only once. The specimen sequenced was PBMCs or T cells enriched from blood (not recorded which). These receptors were collected from a woman in her twenties or thirties who had recovered from COVID-19. CDR3s include the opening cysteine and the closing phenylalanine or tryptophan. Fields, in order: V gene, clone size, D gene, J gene, CDR3 protein, CDR3 DNA. A D gene is named only where the DNA matches it firmly. Size is stated for part of the rows, as once, few or many counts, or as a class when the clone is expanded.

TRBV6-1	NA	NA	TRBJ2-2	CASSDLPSWSDGELFF	TGTGCCAGCAGTGACCTCCCGAGTTGGAGTGACGGGGAGCTGTTTTTT
TRBV19	few	TRBD1	TRBJ2-7	CATRDRGAYEQYF	TGTGCCACCCGGGACAGGGGGGCCTACGAGCAGTACTTC
TRBV7-9	NA	NA	TRBJ2-5	CASSLAGLQETQYF	TGTGCCAGCAGCTTAGCAGGACTACAAGAGACCCAGTACTTC
TRBV29-1	NA	NA	TRBJ1-2	CSVAWGGYGYTF	TGCAGCGTTGCGTGGGGGGGCTATGGCTACACCTTC
TRBV5-6	once	TRBD2	TRBJ2-2	CASSFGGGSTGELFF	TGTGCCAGCAGCTTCGGGGGAGGGAGTACCGGGGAGCTGTTTTTT
TRBV6-2/TRBV6-3	NA	NA	TRBJ1-1	CASSLQGSEAFF	TGTGCCAGCAGTCTACAGGGTTCGGAAGCTTTCTTT
TRBV6-5	NA	NA	TRBJ1-1	CASSYGGARTEAFF	TGTGCCAGCAGTTATGGAGGGGCGCGAACTGAAGCTTTCTTT
TRBV5-4	few	NA	TRBJ2-2	CASSLRGGANTGELFF	TGTGCCAGCAGCTTGAGGGGCGGTGCGAACACCGGGGAGCTGTTTTTT
TRBV6-5	NA	TRBD2	TRBJ2-7	CASSYFPTSGLYEQYF	TGTGCCAGCAGTTACTTCCCGACTAGCGGACTCTACGAGCAGTACTTC
TRBV28	NA	NA	TRBJ1-4	CASSVRGSTNEKLFF	TGTGCCAGCAGCGTACGGGGTTCAACTAATGAAAAACTGTTTTTT
TRBV3-1/TRBV3-2	NA	NA	TRBJ2-5	CASSQWWRGQETQYF	TGTGCCAGCAGCCAATGGTGGAGGGGACAAGAGACCCAGTACTTC
TRBV28	NA	NA	TRBJ2-1	CASSYPGDNEQFF	TGTGCCAGCAGTTATCCCGGGGACAATGAGCAGTTCTTC
TRBV27	NA	TRBD1	TRBJ2-1	CASSSRSGGTGLPNEQFF	TGTGCCAGCAGTTCCCGGAGCGGCGGGACAGGGTTACCCAATGAGCAGTTCTTC
TRBV27	NA	NA	TRBJ1-1	CASSHSRGGVVAVNTEAFF	TGTGCCAGCAGTCACTCAAGAGGGGGGGTGGTGGCTGTGAACACTGAAGCTTTCTTT
TRBV5-8	NA	NA	TRBJ1-5	CASSLTGYSNQPQHF	TGTGCCAGCAGCTTGACAGGGTATAGCAATCAGCCCCAGCATTTT
TRBV20-1	once	NA	TRBJ2-4	CSASGHGKNIQYF	TGCAGTGCTAGTGGACACGGCAAAAACATTCAGTACTTC
TRBV2	once	NA	TRBJ1-1	CASSSDSYTEAFF	TGTGCCAGCAGTAGCGACAGTTACACTGAAGCTTTCTTT
TRBV5-1	NA	NA	TRBJ2-7	CASSLVGGQHRSAYEQYF	TGCGCCAGCAGCTTGGTGGGGGGACAGCACCGTTCCGCCTACGAGCAGTACTTC
TRBV18	NA	TRBD2	TRBJ2-1	CASSPELAANYNEQFF	TGTGCCAGCTCACCAGAACTAGCGGCAAATTACAATGAGCAGTTCTTC
TRBV5-1	NA	TRBD1	TRBJ1-1	CASSLYPRTGIEAFF	TGCGCCAGCAGCTTGTACCCGAGGACAGGGATTGAAGCTTTCTTT
TRBV6-5	NA	TRBD1	TRBJ2-1	CATRDRGSDEQFF	TGTGCCACCCGGGACAGGGGCTCGGATGAGCAGTTCTTC
TRBV28	NA	TRBD1	TRBJ2-7	CASSLLDRGDEQYF	TGTGCCAGCAGTTTACTGGACAGGGGCGACGAGCAGTACTTC
TRBV5-1	NA	NA	TRBJ2-5	CASSLAGQQETQYF	TGCGCCAGCAGCTTGGCAGGACAGCAAGAGACCCAGTACTTC
TRBV27	NA	TRBD2	TRBJ2-7	CASSSSTSGYEQYF	TGTGCCAGCAGTTCGTCGACTAGCGGCTACGAGCAGTACTTC
TRBV6-1	NA	NA	TRBJ2-2	CASSERVESTGELFF	TGTGCCAGCAGTGAACGAGTAGAGAGCACCGGGGAGCTGTTTTTT
TRBV7-3	NA	NA	TRBJ2-7	CASSPPCQENREQYF	TGTGCCAGCAGCCCCCCATGCCAGGAAAATCGCGAGCAGTACTTC
TRBV3-1/TRBV3-2	NA	NA	TRBJ2-7	CASSPRVSSYEQYF	TGTGCCAGCAGTCCGCGGGTGAGCTCCTACGAGCAGTACTTC
TRBV28	NA	TRBD2	TRBJ2-4	CASSTPGLAGGKNIQYF	TGTGCCAGCAGTACGCCGGGACTAGCGGGAGGTAAAAACATTCAGTACTTC